Listed here are 29 T cell receptor beta chains from one sample, sequenced in a study of T cells after yellow fever vaccination. MiXCR, applied by TCRdb to the 5' RACE reads, yields one record per CDR3 protein. The data show approximately 350,000 distinct CDR3 sequences, roughly 11% seen once. Specimen: PBMCs, collected on the day of the first yellow fever vaccination. The origin of the receptors is a man aged 18 to 35 who received the YFV17D yellow fever vaccine.

The rearrangement joins TRBV2 to TRBJ1-1; 8 bases agree with TRBD1. Trimming took 6 bases from V and 9 from J; bases not matched to a gene: 3. Germline V gives CDR1 SNHLY, CDR2 FYNNEI. This CDR3 region has 11 residues. As DNA, the CDR3 is TGTGCCAGCAGGACAGGGGCTCAAGCTTTCTTT. Translated: CASRTGAQAFF.

Many counts were recorded for this clonotype. The chain has TRBV14 and TRBJ2-1; weak D call: TRBD2 (6 bases). This CDR3 spans 13 amino acids. CDR1 SGHDN and CDR2 FVKESK come from the germline V gene. V was pared by 1 base and J by 8 bases, with 9 bases between. CDR3 loop: CASSQVAVYEQFF. CDR3 coding DNA: TGTGCCAGCAGCCAAGTAGCGGTTTATGAGCAGTTCTTC.

The rearrangement uses TRBV7-2 and TRBJ1-3; 7 nucleotides agree with TRBD1. Losses at the gene ends were 1 base for V and 0 bases for J; bases not matched to a gene: 3. This CDR3 has 16 amino acids. The germline V gene has CDR1 SGHTA and CDR2 FQGNSA. The CDR3 reads CASSLVWDSSGNTIYF. The CDR3 DNA follows: TGTGCCAGCAGCTTAGTTTGGGACAGCTCTGGAAACACCATATATTTT.

The chain joins TRBV5-1 to TRBJ1-4, with 7 bases matching TRBD1. Germline V gene data show CDR1 as SGHRS and CDR2 as YFSETQ. This CDR3 contains 14 residues. J lost 5 bases, V lost 2 bases, and 3 bases had no gene match. CDR3: CASSFSTGNEKLFF. CDR3 DNA sequence: TGCGCCAGCAGCTTTTCGACAGGGAATGAAAAACTGTTTTTT.

The genes are TRBV7-9 and TRBJ1-6; D is unresolved. Trimming took off 5 bases at V and 16 bases at J, with 21 bases between the two ends. The germline gives CDR1 SEHNR, CDR2 FQNEAQ (reference sequence). There are 14 residues in the CDR3. The DNA of the CDR3 is TGTGCCAGCAGCCGTACGGCCACCCCGGCACATCTCCACTTT. It codes for CASSRTATPAHLHF. Complete variable domain (other parts from reference TRBV7-9 and TRBJ1-6): DTGVSQNPRHKITKRGQNVTFRCDPISEHNRLYWYRQTLGQGPEFLTYFQNEAQLEKSRLLSDRFSAERPKGSFSTLEIQRTEQGDSAMYLCASSRTATPAHLHFGNGTRLTVT.

The table lists this clonotype with a few counts. The chain is built from TRBV28 and TRBJ2-5, with 7 bases fitting TRBD1. J gave up 4 bases and V 6 bases, and 14 bases lay outside the gene matches. The CDR3 is 16 amino acids. Germline values: CDR1 MDHEN, CDR2 SYDVKM. The CDR3 DNA reads TGTGCCAGCAGCCGCGAGGGGACAGACGCTCGAGAGACCCAGTACTTC. It codes for CASSREGTDARETQYF.

This rearrangement joins TRBV12-3 or TRBV12-4 to TRBJ1-2, with D possibly matching TRBD1 (5 bases). V was trimmed by 5 bases and J by 8 bases, leaving 21 bases between them. The CDR3 is 15 amino acids. Here the CDR3 DNA reads TGTGCCAGCAGTCCAGGCGGGGCGGGGACGGGAGGCTACACCTTC. Protein: CASSPGGAGTGGYTF.

The chain links TRBV11-2 to TRBJ1-2; perhaps TRBD1 as D (6 bases). This CDR3 has 13 residues. Germline CDR1 is SGHAT and CDR2 is FQNNGV. V gave up 5 bases and J gave up 2 bases, with 9 bases separating them. The chain's CDR3 is CASSRRGNYGYTF. DNA for the CDR3: TGTGCCAGCAGCCGCAGGGGAAACTATGGCTACACCTTC.

This clonotype came up many times. The chain is built from TRBV9 and TRBJ1-4; a weak D match, TRBD1 (6 bases). Germline-derived CDR1 and CDR2 are SGDLS and YYNGEE. This CDR3 region has 15 residues. The V end was cut by 3 bases, the J end by 2 bases, with 11 bases between. The DNA of the CDR3 is TGTGCCAGCAGCGGCCGGGGGCTGACTAATGAAAAACTGTTTTTT. It yields the protein CASSGRGLTNEKLFF.

This clonotype was observed a few times. This rearrangement joins TRBV7-2 to TRBJ2-2, with D hard to call. Germline CDR1 is SGHTA and CDR2 is FQGNSA. V lost 5 bases and J 6 bases, leaving 13 bases between the germline ends. This CDR3 has 14 residues. The CDR3 is CASSLRPWAGELFF. DNA for the CDR3: TGTGCCAGCAGCCTTCGACCCTGGGCCGGGGAGCTGTTTTTT.

This clonotype has a handful of counts. This sequence joins TRBV4-2 and TRBJ2-1; 7 nucleotides match TRBD2. Trimming cost V 0 bases and J 7 bases; bases outside gene matches: 12. Germline lookup yields CDR1 LGHNA and CDR2 YNFKEQ. CDR3 length equals 17 residues. CDR3 sequence: CASSQESGTMAENEQFF. CDR3 DNA sequence: TGTGCCAGCAGCCAAGAGTCCGGGACTATGGCCGAAAATGAGCAGTTCTTC.

In this sample, this clonotype turned up a few times. The CDR3 nucleotides read TGTGCCAGTAGCCTCTTCTACGAGGGCACAGATACGCAGTATTTT. It is translated as CASSLFYEGTDTQYF. The chain couples TRBV19 to TRBJ2-3; D is unclear. Trimming removed 6 bases from V and 1 base from J, with 14 bases in between. Germline-derived CDR1 and CDR2 are LNHDA and SQIVND (reference sequence). The CDR3 runs to 15 residues.

This clonotype was seen more than once but under ten times. The chain combines TRBV4-1 with TRBJ1-6, with D possibly matching TRBD1 (6 bases). Trimming removed 2 bases from V and 7 bases from J, with 15 bases in between. CDR1 is MGHRA and CDR2 is YSYEKL in the germline V gene. This CDR3 has 16 residues. This CDR3 is CASSQSWTATNSPLHF. The CDR3 bases are TGCGCCAGCAGCCAAAGCTGGACAGCGACGAATTCACCCCTCCACTTT.

This clonotype was observed at least ten times. The genes are TRBV12-3 or TRBV12-4 and TRBJ1-2, with TRBD1 as a possible D gene (5 bases). Trimming removed 8 bases at V and 2 bases at J, with 9 bases between. This CDR3 has 12 amino acids. For the CDR3, the DNA is TGTGCCAGCGATCAGGGAAACTATGGCTACACCTTC. Translation gives CASDQGNYGYTF.

A few counts support this clonotype. The chain uses TRBV24-1 and TRBJ2-3; D may correspond to TRBD1 or TRBD2 (5 bases each). The V end lost 5 bases, the J end lost 2 bases, and 10 bases lay between the germline ends. Germline lookup yields CDR1 KGHDR and CDR2 SFDVKD. The CDR3 extends over 14 amino acids. The CDR3, as DNA: TGTGCCACCAGTGGAGGGGCAGCCACAGATACGCAGTATTTT. Residues: CATSGGAATDTQYF.

This clonotype turned up a few times. The DNA for the CDR3 is TGTGCCAGCAGCCAAGCCTTCGGGACTAGCGGGGGGTACCAAGAGACCCAGTACTTC. Translated: CASSQAFGTSGGYQETQYF. The V and J genes are TRBV4-2 and TRBJ2-5; TRBD2 matches at 15 bases. Losses at the gene ends were 1 base for V and 0 bases for J; bases not matched to a gene: 6. Per germline, CDR1 LGHNA and CDR2 YNFKEQ. The CDR3 is 19 amino acids.

This clonotype was seen a few times. This chain joins TRBV15 and TRBJ1-6, with 7 bases lining up with TRBD1. Trimming cost V 0 bases and J 6 bases; bases outside gene matches: 5. This CDR3 region has 16 residues. Germline CDR1 LNHNV, CDR2 YYDKDF (reference sequence). The CDR3 spells CATSREWGQSNSPLHF. The CDR3 DNA reads TGTGCCACCAGCAGAGAATGGGGACAGTCTAATTCACCCCTCCACTTT.

In regard to this clonotype: A junction boundary mismatches the germline segment, possibly from a read error. The gene calls are TRBV7-2 and TRBJ2-3; either TRBD1 or TRBD2 may supply D (5 bases each). This CDR3 is built from 12 residues. Germline V gene lookup returns CDR1 SGHTA and CDR2 FQGNSA. The CDR3, as DNA: TGTGCCAGCAGCTTAGCGGAAGGGGAGCCCCGTTTT. This gives the protein CASSLAEGEPRF.

This clonotype was counted a few times. The gene calls are TRBV27 and TRBJ1-5, with 7 bases aligning to TRBD1. This CDR3 has 14 amino acids. Per the germline V gene, CDR1 is MNHEY and CDR2 is SMNVEV (reference sequence). V was clipped by 5 bases and J by 7 bases; unmatched bases: 8. In DNA, the CDR3 is TGTGCCAGCAGTCCGACGACAGGGTTCCAGCCCCAGCATTTT. Translated: CASSPTTGFQPQHF.

This clonotype was seen repeatedly, ten times or more. The chain combines TRBV2 with TRBJ2-7; perhaps TRBD2 as D (8 bases). CDR1 SNHLY and CDR2 FYNNEI come from the germline V gene. The CDR3 has 14 amino acids. This chain's CDR3 is CASAREGTVGLGDV. The DNA of the CDR3 is TGTGCCAGCGCACGGGAGGGGACAGTGGGCCTAGGAGACGTC.

This clonotype appeared a few times. The CDR3 nucleotides are TGTGCCAGCAGCCCGACAGGTCCCCACGAGCAGTACTTC. Its protein is CASSPTGPHEQYF. This chain joins TRBV14 and TRBJ2-7; D may be TRBD1 (6 bases). The V end was cut by 4 bases, the J end by 5 bases, with 12 bases between. CDR1 and CDR2 from the germline V gene are SGHDN and FVKESK. The CDR3 is made up of 13 amino acids.

This rearrangement joins TRBV4-1 to TRBJ2-5; 10 positions match TRBD2. The germline gives CDR1 MGHRA, CDR2 YSYEKL. V dropped 1 base and J dropped 2; count of bases not matched to a gene: 7. The CDR3 loop spans 17 amino acids. CDR3 sequence reads: CASSQAPGLAYQETQYF. The DNA of the CDR3 is TGCGCCAGCAGCCAAGCTCCGGGACTAGCGTATCAAGAGACCCAGTACTTC.

A few counts support this clonotype. This chain joins TRBV7-9 and TRBJ1-2; D ambiguous. Per germline, CDR1 SEHNR and CDR2 FQNEAQ (reference sequence). This CDR3 region has 12 residues. The germline V and J ends were trimmed by 3 bases and 1 base, with 3 bases remaining between them. The CDR3 region is CASSLRNYGYTF. CDR3 nucleotides: TGTGCCAGCAGCTTGCGTAACTATGGCTACACCTTC.

The chain uses TRBV19 and TRBJ2-2; D uncertain. CDR1 is LNHDA and CDR2 is SQIVND in the germline V gene (reference sequence). This CDR3 is built from 11 residues. V lost 3 bases to trimming and J lost 7 bases, with 3 bases between them. CDR3 DNA sequence: TGTGCCAGTAGTATTAGCGGGGAGCTGTTTTTT. This translates into CASSISGELFF.

The J gene is TRBJ1-2, the V gene TRBV18; 8 bases map to TRBD1. The germline CDR1 and CDR2 sequences are KGHSH and LQKENI. The CDR3 loop spans 14 amino acids. Trimming cost V 3 bases and J 3 bases; bases outside gene matches: 3. CDR3 amino acids: CASSPDRADYGYTF. In nucleotides, the CDR3 is TGTGCCAGCTCACCGGACAGGGCCGACTATGGCTACACCTTC.

The table lists this clonotype with a few counts. The V gene is TRBV6-5, the J gene TRBJ1-2; D call uncertain. The germline V and J ends were trimmed by 11 bases and 4 bases, with 14 bases remaining between them. This CDR3 comprises 12 residues. CDR1 MNHEY and CDR2 SVGAGI come from the germline V gene. For the CDR3, the DNA is TGTGCCTGCGGTGGGGATTCCTATGGCTACACCTTC. It codes for CACGGDSYGYTF.

A few counts support this clonotype. This chain uses TRBV3-1 with TRBJ2-5, with TRBD1 identical over 10 bases. The V and J ends lost 0 bases and 4 bases, in that order; junction bases with no gene match: 5. This CDR3 spans 16 amino acids. Germline CDR1 LGHDT, CDR2 YNNKEL (reference sequence). The CDR3 sequence: CASSQDSGQGRETQYF. The CDR3 nucleotides are TGTGCCAGCAGCCAAGATTCGGGACAGGGGCGAGAGACCCAGTACTTC.

The V and J genes are TRBV6-2 or TRBV6-3 and TRBJ2-5; 14 bases fit TRBD2. Germline trimming cut 6 bases from V and 1 base from J; bases unmatched to any gene: 13. Germline assignment: CDR1 MNHEY and CDR2 SVGEGT. The CDR3 sequence is 19 residues long. The CDR3 is CASSPGLAGGLILQETQYF. Here the CDR3 DNA reads TGTGCCAGCAGCCCTGGACTAGCGGGGGGTCTCATCCTCCAAGAGACCCAGTACTTC.

Comments on this clonotype: This may come from a read error, since a much larger clone is one base off. The chain recombines TRBV12-3 or TRBV12-4 with TRBJ2-1; TRBD2 aligns across 9 bases. The CDR3 contains 13 residues. CDR3 DNA: TGTGACAGCCACAGCGGGGGGTACAATGAGCAGTTCTTC. This encodes CDSHSGGYNEQFF.